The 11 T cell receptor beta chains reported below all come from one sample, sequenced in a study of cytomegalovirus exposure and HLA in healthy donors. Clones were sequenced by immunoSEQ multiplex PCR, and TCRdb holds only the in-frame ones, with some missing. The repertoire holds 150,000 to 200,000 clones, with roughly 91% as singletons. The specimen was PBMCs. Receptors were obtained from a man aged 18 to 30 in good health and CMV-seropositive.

CDR3 coding DNA: TGTGCCAGCAGCGCCGCCACAGGGGGCTACGAGCAGTACTTC. Protein sequence: CASSAATGGYEQYF. The rearrangement uses TRBV7-2 and TRBJ2-7; 8 nucleotides match TRBD1. This CDR3 spans 14 amino acids. V shed 5 bases, J shed 3 bases, and the junction held 6 bases outside the gene matches. Germline CDR1 is SGHTA and CDR2 is FQGNSA.

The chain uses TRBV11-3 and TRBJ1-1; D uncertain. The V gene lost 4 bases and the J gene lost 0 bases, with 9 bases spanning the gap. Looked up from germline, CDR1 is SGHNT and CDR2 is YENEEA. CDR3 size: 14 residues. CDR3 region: CASSSEYLNTEAFF. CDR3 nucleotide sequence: TGTGCCAGCAGCTCAGAATATTTGAACACTGAAGCTTTCTTT.

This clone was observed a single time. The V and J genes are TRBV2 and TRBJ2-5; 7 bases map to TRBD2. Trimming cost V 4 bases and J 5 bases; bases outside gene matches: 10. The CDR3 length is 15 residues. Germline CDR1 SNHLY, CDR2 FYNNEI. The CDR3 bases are TGTGCCAGCAGTGGGTTCGCGGGAGAAGGGGAGACCCAGTACTTC. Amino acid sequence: CASSGFAGEGETQYF.

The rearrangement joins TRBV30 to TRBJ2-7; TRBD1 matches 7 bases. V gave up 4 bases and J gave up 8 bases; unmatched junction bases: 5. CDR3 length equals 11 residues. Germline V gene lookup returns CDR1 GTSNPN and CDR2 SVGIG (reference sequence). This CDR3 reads CAWTRQGQQYF. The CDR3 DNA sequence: TGTGCCTGGACCCGACAGGGTCAGCAGTACTTC.

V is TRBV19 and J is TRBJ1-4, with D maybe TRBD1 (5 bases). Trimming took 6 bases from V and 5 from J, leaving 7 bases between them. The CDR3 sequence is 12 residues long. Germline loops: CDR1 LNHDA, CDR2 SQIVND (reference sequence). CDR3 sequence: CASRQGNEKLFF. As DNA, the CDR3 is TGTGCCAGTAGGCAGGGAAATGAAAAACTGTTTTTT.

The CDR3 protein is CASSRGGSGTDTQYF. The CDR3 DNA sequence: TGTGCCAGCAGCAGGGGGGGGTCAGGCACAGATACGCAGTATTTT. V gene TRBV7-8 combines with J gene TRBJ2-3; D possibly corresponds to TRBD2 (7 bases). The CDR3 length is 15 residues. V shed 5 bases and J shed 1 base, with 13 bases lying between them. Per germline, CDR1 SGHVS and CDR2 FQNEAQ.

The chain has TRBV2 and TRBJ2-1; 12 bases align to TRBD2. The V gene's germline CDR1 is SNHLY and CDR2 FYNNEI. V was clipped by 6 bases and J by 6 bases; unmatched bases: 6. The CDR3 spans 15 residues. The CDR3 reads CASSTTSGRTNEQFF. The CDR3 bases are TGTGCCAGCAGCACAACTAGCGGGAGGACCAATGAGCAGTTCTTC. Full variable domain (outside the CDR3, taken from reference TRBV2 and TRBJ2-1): EPEVTQTPSHQVTQMGQEVILRCVPISNHLYFYWYRQILGQKVEFLVSFYNNEISEKSEIFDDQFSVERPDGSNFTLKIRSTKLEDSAMYFCASSTTSGRTNEQFFGPGTRLTVL.

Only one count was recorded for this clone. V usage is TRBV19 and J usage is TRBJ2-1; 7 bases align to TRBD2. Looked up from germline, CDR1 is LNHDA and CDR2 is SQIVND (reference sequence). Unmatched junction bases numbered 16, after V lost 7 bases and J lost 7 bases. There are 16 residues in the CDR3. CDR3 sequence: CASTVGGSFLSNEQFF. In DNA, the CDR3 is TGTGCCAGTACCGTGGGGGGGAGTTTTCTCAGTAATGAGCAGTTCTTC.

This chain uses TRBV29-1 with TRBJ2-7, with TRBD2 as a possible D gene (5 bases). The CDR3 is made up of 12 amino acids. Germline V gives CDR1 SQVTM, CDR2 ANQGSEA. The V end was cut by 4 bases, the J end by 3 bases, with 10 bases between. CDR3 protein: CSVAERNYEQYF. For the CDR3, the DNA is TGCAGCGTTGCGGAGCGGAACTACGAGCAGTACTTC.

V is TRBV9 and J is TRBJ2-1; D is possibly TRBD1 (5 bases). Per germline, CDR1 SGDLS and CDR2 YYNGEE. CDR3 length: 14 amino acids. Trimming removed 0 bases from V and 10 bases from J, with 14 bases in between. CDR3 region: CASSVDSQGQEQFF. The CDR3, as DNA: TGTGCCAGCAGCGTAGACTCGCAGGGCCAAGAGCAGTTCTTC.

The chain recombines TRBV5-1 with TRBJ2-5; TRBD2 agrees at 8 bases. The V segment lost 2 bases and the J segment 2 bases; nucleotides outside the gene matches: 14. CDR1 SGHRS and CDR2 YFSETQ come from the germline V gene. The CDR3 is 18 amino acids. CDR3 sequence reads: CASSFAGGTSTLQETQYF. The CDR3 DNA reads TGCGCCAGCAGCTTTGCGGGGGGCACATCCACCTTACAAGAGACCCAGTACTTC.